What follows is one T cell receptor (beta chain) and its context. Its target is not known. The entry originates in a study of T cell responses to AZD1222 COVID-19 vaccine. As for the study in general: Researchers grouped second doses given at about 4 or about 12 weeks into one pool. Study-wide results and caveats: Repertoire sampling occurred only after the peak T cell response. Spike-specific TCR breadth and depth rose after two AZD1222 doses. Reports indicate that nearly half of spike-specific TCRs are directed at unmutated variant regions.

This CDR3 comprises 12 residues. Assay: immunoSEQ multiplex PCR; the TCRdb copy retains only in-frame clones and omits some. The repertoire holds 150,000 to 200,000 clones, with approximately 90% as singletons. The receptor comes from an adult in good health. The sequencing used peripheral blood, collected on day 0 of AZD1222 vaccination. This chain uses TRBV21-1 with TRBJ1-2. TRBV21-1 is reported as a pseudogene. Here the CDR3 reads CASSKVNGRYTF. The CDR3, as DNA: TGTGCCAGCAGCAAAGTAAACGGACGCTACACCTTC.